These 13 T cell receptor beta chains were sequenced from one sample in a study of beta chain features in type 1 diabetes. For these receptors, no antigen is known. Study observations and caveats: Type 1 diabetes patients showed a moderate but significant shortening of TCRB CDR3s in all four CD4+ subsets.

Every isolated RNA sample was fully reverse transcribed, so sequencing captured expressed TCRB transcripts. The protocol was immunoSEQ multiplex PCR, while the TCRdb copy is restricted to in-frame clones and leaves out a portion. The sample has approximately 360,000 clones, around 12% seen once; the top ten hold approximately 0.011%. Sequenced material: naive CD4+ T cells from blood. The receptors were gathered from a woman aged 18-30 years with type 1 diabetes.

This clone was picked up a small number of times. The rearrangement uses TRBV25-1 and TRBJ2-3, with 9 bases fitting TRBD2. V lost 3 bases to trimming and J lost 1 base; unmatched junction nucleotides: 8. The CDR3 has 17 amino acids. Germline CDR1 is MGHDK and CDR2 is SYGVNS. CDR3 sequence: CASSDPSGVRGTDTQYF. The CDR3 DNA is TGTGCCAGCAGTGATCCTAGCGGGGTCAGGGGCACAGATACGCAGTATTTT.

This clone was counted between two and nine times. The V and J genes are TRBV5-6 and TRBJ1-5; TRBD1 might be the D (5 bases). CDR1 SGHDT and CDR2 YYEEEE come from the germline V gene. Trimming took off 0 bases at V and 8 bases at J, with 18 bases between the two ends. This CDR3 contains 16 residues. The CDR3, as DNA: TGTGCCAGCAGCTTGGCCGGCGGGACCCCGTGGGAGCCCCAGCATTTT. Translated: CASSLAGGTPWEPQHF.

V gene TRBV6-4 combines with J gene TRBJ2-5, with 8 positions matching TRBD1. Germline V lookup: CDR1 MRHNA, CDR2 SNTAGT. The CDR3 extends over 13 amino acids. J lost 8 bases, V lost 8 bases, and 10 bases had no gene match. The CDR3 bases are TGTGCCAGCGAAGGGTTGGACAGGGAAACCCAGTACTTC. Amino acids: CASEGLDRETQYF.

This sequence joins TRBV7-2 and TRBJ2-1, with a possible D match to TRBD2 (6 bases). This CDR3 region has 14 residues. The germline V gene has CDR1 SGHTA and CDR2 FQGNSA. Trimming removed 0 bases from V and 8 bases from J, with 11 bases in between. CDR3 nucleotide sequence: TGTGCCAGCAGCTTAGCGCGGGACTTCGATGAGCAGTTCTTC. This codes for CASSLARDFDEQFF.

The chain couples TRBV27 to TRBJ2-4; TRBD1 matches 7 bases. The CDR3 is 12 amino acids. The trim removed 5 bases at V and 14 bases at J, leaving 9 bases unmatched. Germline CDR1 and CDR2: MNHEY and SMNVEV (reference sequence). The CDR3 nucleotides are TGTGCCAGCAGTCAGCGGACAGGAGCCGAGTACTTC. Translated, it gives CASSQRTGAEYF.

This rearrangement joins TRBV15 to TRBJ1-6; 7 nucleotides match TRBD1. In germline, CDR1 is LNHNV, CDR2 YYDKDF (reference sequence). This CDR3 has 15 amino acids. The trim removed 3 bases at V and 8 bases at J, leaving 7 bases unmatched. In nucleotides, the CDR3 is TGTGCCACCAGCAGGCCCGGGACAGCAGATTCACCCCTCCACTTT. Translation: CATSRPGTADSPLHF.

This clone came up a few times. CDR3 nucleotide sequence: TGTGCCAGCAGTTTAAGCCCGGCGGGGGCCGGAGGGGAGACCCAGTACTTC. It encodes CASSLSPAGAGGETQYF. The chain carries TRBV28 and TRBJ2-5; tentatively, D is TRBD2 (7 bases). V gave up 2 bases and J gave up 5 bases, with 21 bases separating them. The CDR3 loop spans 17 amino acids. Germline values: CDR1 MDHEN, CDR2 SYDVKM. The full variable domain, rest sourced from reference TRBV28 and TRBJ2-5, is DVKVTQSSRYLVKRTGEKVFLECVQDMDHENMFWYRQDPGLGLRLIYFSYDVKMKEKGDIPEGYSVSREKKERFSLILESASTNQTSMYLCASSLSPAGAGGETQYFGPGTRLLVL.

The V gene is TRBV7-2, the J gene TRBJ2-1; TRBD1 is a possible D gene (6 bases). The CDR3 loop spans 12 amino acids. V was trimmed by 1 base and J by 10 bases, leaving 8 bases between them. Looked up from germline, CDR1 is SGHTA and CDR2 is FQGNSA. CDR3 DNA sequence: TGTGCCAGCAGCTTAGATACAGGGGAGCAGTTCTTC. This codes for CASSLDTGEQFF. The full variable domain, completed using reference TRBV7-2 and TRBJ2-1, is GAGVSQSPSNKVTEKGKDVELRCDPISGHTALYWYRQSLGQGLEFLIYFQGNSAPDKSGLPSDRFSAERTGGSVSTLTIQRTQQEDSAVYLCASSLDTGEQFFGPGTRLTVL.

This clone was counted only a few times. The chain joins TRBV28 to TRBJ1-2; 10 bases map to TRBD1. From germline, CDR1 is MDHEN and CDR2 SYDVKM. Trimming removed 2 bases from V and 8 bases from J; junction bases left unmatched: 14. The CDR3 is 17 amino acids. The CDR3 loop reads CASSLRLGTGDFGGYTF. CDR3 DNA sequence: TGTGCCAGCAGTTTAAGACTCGGGACAGGGGATTTCGGAGGCTACACCTTC.

This clone was detected a few times. The chain has TRBV18 and TRBJ2-1; 7 bases align to TRBD1. CDR3 size: 13 residues. J was trimmed by 10 bases and V by 6 bases; bases with no gene match: 9. Looked up from germline, CDR1 is KGHSH and CDR2 is LQKENI. CDR3 DNA sequence: TGTGCCAGCTCGCCGGACAGGAACCAAGAGCAGTTCTTC. The encoded protein is CASSPDRNQEQFF.

The V and J genes are TRBV29-1 and TRBJ2-7; 9 nucleotides agree with TRBD1. This CDR3 spans 15 amino acids. Germline V gene lookup returns CDR1 SQVTM and CDR2 ANQGSEA. V was pared by 4 bases and J by 3 bases, with 10 bases of the junction left unmatched. The CDR3 DNA sequence: TGCAGCGTTGTGGGGGGACAGGGCTGGAGCTACGAGCAGTACTTC. Its protein product is CSVVGGQGWSYEQYF.

V and J are TRBV23-1 and TRBJ2-1; 9 bases map to TRBD2. TRBV23-1 is annotated as an ORF whose role is uncertain. Trimming at V came to 0 bases and at J to 6 bases, leaving 6 bases not matched to a gene. The length of the CDR3 is 16 residues. The CDR3, as DNA: TGCGCCAGCAGTCAATCGGGGGCGGGAGGGCCCAATGAGCAGTTCTTC. This sequence encodes CASSQSGAGGPNEQFF.

The genes are TRBV5-6 and TRBJ1-2; D unclear. The CDR3 has 15 amino acids. Trimming took 4 bases from V and 3 from J, leaving 16 bases between them. CDR1 and CDR2 (germline): SGHDT, YYEEEE. Here the CDR3 reads CASSPTLSGYYGYTF. The CDR3 coding sequence is TGTGCCAGCAGCCCCACCCTTTCGGGGTACTATGGCTACACCTTC.